These T cell receptor beta chains were read from a single sample in a study of blood T cell repertoires in COVID-19. Assay: immunoSEQ multiplex PCR; the TCRdb copy retains only in-frame clones and omits some. The sample lists about 280,000 clones; more than 85% were seen once. The specimen was PBMCs or T cells enriched from blood (not recorded which). The receptors derive from a man between 35 and 55 years old who had been exposed to COVID-19. Each CDR3 is given with its conserved first and last residue. The order of the fields is J gene, D gene, clone size, V gene, CDR3 protein, CDR3 DNA. D genes are given only for firm matches. Expanded clones get a size class; other rows say once, few or many, or leave the size out.

J gene: TRBJ1-2
D gene: TRBD1
clone size: -
V gene: TRBV28
CDR3 protein: CASRLDRGDYGYTF
CDR3 DNA: TGTGCCAGCAGATTGGACAGGGGAGACTATGGCTACACCTTC

J gene: TRBJ1-1
D gene: -
clone size: -
V gene: TRBV7-9
CDR3 protein: CASSNINAVNTEAFF
CDR3 DNA: TGTGCCAGCAGTAATATAAACGCGGTGAACACTGAAGCTTTCTTT

J gene: TRBJ2-1
D gene: -
clone size: -
V gene: TRBV28
CDR3 protein: CASSSPRDFRKNEQFF
CDR3 DNA: TGTGCCAGCAGTTCGCCCAGGGATTTTAGGAAAAATGAGCAGTTCTTC

J gene: TRBJ1-5
D gene: TRBD1
clone size: -
V gene: TRBV28
CDR3 protein: CASSVQGISNQPQHF
CDR3 DNA: TGTGCCAGCAGTGTACAGGGGATAAGCAATCAGCCCCAGCATTTT

J gene: TRBJ1-3
D gene: -
clone size: -
V gene: TRBV1
CDR3 protein: CTSSDTPTISGQGPFSGNTIYF
CDR3 DNA: TGCACCAGCAGCGATACGCCGACTATAAGTGGACAGGGCCCTTTCTCTGGAAACACCATATATTTT

J gene: TRBJ2-1
D gene: -
clone size: once
V gene: TRBV28
CDR3 protein: CASSNRQYNEQFF
CDR3 DNA: TGTGCCAGCAGTAATCGACAGTACAATGAGCAGTTCTTC

J gene: TRBJ1-1
D gene: TRBD1
clone size: -
V gene: TRBV11-3
CDR3 protein: CASSKGQMNTEAFF
CDR3 DNA: TGTGCCAGCAGCAAGGGACAGATGAACACTGAAGCTTTCTTT

J gene: TRBJ1-1
D gene: -
clone size: -
V gene: TRBV18
CDR3 protein: CASSGQSNTEAFF
CDR3 DNA: TGTGCCAGCTCAGGACAGTCTAACACTGAAGCTTTCTTT

J gene: TRBJ2-2
D gene: -
clone size: -
V gene: TRBV5-1
CDR3 protein: CASSLFYGELFF
CDR3 DNA: TGCGCCAGCAGCTTGTTTTATGGGGAGCTGTTTTTT

J gene: TRBJ2-1
D gene: TRBD2
clone size: -
V gene: TRBV27
CDR3 protein: CASKRLAGATAGSYNEQFF
CDR3 DNA: TGTGCCAGCAAAAGACTAGCGGGAGCTACAGCTGGCTCCTACAATGAGCAGTTCTTC

J gene: TRBJ2-3
D gene: TRBD2
clone size: once
V gene: TRBV9
CDR3 protein: CASSPRLAGNSDTQYF
CDR3 DNA: TGTGCCAGCAGCCCCCGCCTAGCGGGAAATTCAGATACGCAGTATTTT

J gene: TRBJ1-4
D gene: TRBD1
clone size: once
V gene: TRBV7-9
CDR3 protein: CASSSTGGLNEKLFF
CDR3 DNA: TGTGCCAGCAGCTCAACAGGGGGTCTTAATGAAAAACTGTTTTTT

J gene: TRBJ1-2
D gene: -
clone size: -
V gene: TRBV19
CDR3 protein: CASSIRAGARSVDGYTF
CDR3 DNA: TGTGCCAGTAGTATAAGGGCAGGGGCTCGGTCGGTGGATGGCTACACCTTC

J gene: TRBJ1-1
D gene: TRBD1
clone size: -
V gene: TRBV10-3
CDR3 protein: CAISGDSPTNTEAFF
CDR3 DNA: TGTGCCATCAGTGGGGACAGCCCCACGAACACTGAAGCTTTCTTT

J gene: TRBJ2-3
D gene: TRBD2
clone size: -
V gene: TRBV5-5
CDR3 protein: CASSESSGITDTQYF
CDR3 DNA: TGTGCCAGCAGCGAATCTAGCGGAATCACAGATACGCAGTATTTT

J gene: TRBJ1-3
D gene: -
clone size: -
V gene: TRBV3-1/TRBV3-2
CDR3 protein: CASSQDRGLGNTIYF
CDR3 DNA: TGTGCCAGCAGCCAAGATCGGGGTTTAGGAAACACCATATATTTT

J gene: TRBJ2-1
D gene: TRBD2
clone size: -
V gene: TRBV5-4
CDR3 protein: CASSFWPWTSGSRNEQFF
CDR3 DNA: TGTGCCAGCAGCTTTTGGCCTTGGACTAGCGGGAGTCGCAATGAGCAGTTCTTC

J gene: TRBJ2-1
D gene: -
clone size: -
V gene: TRBV18
CDR3 protein: CASSPVSGGVNNEQFF
CDR3 DNA: TGTGCCAGCTCACCAGTAAGCGGCGGGGTAAACAATGAGCAGTTCTTC

J gene: TRBJ2-2
D gene: TRBD2
clone size: -
V gene: TRBV11-3
CDR3 protein: CASGFSGTNTGELFF
CDR3 DNA: TGTGCCAGCGGATTTAGCGGGACGAACACCGGGGAGCTGTTTTTT

J gene: TRBJ2-2
D gene: TRBD2
clone size: -
V gene: TRBV5-1
CDR3 protein: CASSLASGNTGELFF
CDR3 DNA: TGCGCCAGCAGCTTGGCTAGCGGCAACACCGGGGAGCTGTTTTTT

J gene: TRBJ2-5
D gene: TRBD1
clone size: -
V gene: TRBV11-2
CDR3 protein: CASRPRGLSRETQYF
CDR3 DNA: TGTGCCAGCAGGCCTAGGGGGCTGTCTCGGGAGACCCAGTACTTC

J gene: TRBJ2-1
D gene: TRBD1
clone size: -
V gene: TRBV7-3
CDR3 protein: CASSLSGGGSYNEQFF
CDR3 DNA: TGTGCCAGCAGCTTATCAGGGGGCGGATCCTACAATGAGCAGTTCTTC

J gene: TRBJ2-3
D gene: TRBD2
clone size: -
V gene: TRBV27
CDR3 protein: CASSWSGGIADTQYF
CDR3 DNA: TGTGCCAGCAGCTGGTCGGGAGGAATCGCAGATACGCAGTATTTT

J gene: TRBJ1-2
D gene: -
clone size: once
V gene: TRBV10-3
CDR3 protein: CAISESGRRANYGYTF
CDR3 DNA: TGTGCCATCAGTGAGTCGGGGCGAAGAGCTAACTATGGCTACACCTTC

J gene: TRBJ2-1
D gene: TRBD2
clone size: -
V gene: TRBV5-1
CDR3 protein: CASSLGTSGSDEQFF
CDR3 DNA: TGCGCCAGCAGCCTCGGGACTAGCGGGAGTGATGAGCAGTTCTTC

J gene: TRBJ2-7
D gene: -
clone size: -
V gene: TRBV7-9
CDR3 protein: CASSQPQGEGSDEQYF
CDR3 DNA: TGTGCCAGCAGCCAACCACAGGGAGAAGGGAGCGACGAGCAGTACTTC

J gene: TRBJ1-2
D gene: -
clone size: -
V gene: TRBV18
CDR3 protein: CASSPDRNYGYTF
CDR3 DNA: TGTGCCAGCTCACCGGACAGAAACTATGGCTACACCTTC

J gene: TRBJ2-3
D gene: TRBD2
clone size: -
V gene: TRBV19
CDR3 protein: CASSSGLAGGLNTDTQYF
CDR3 DNA: TGTGCCAGTAGTAGCGGACTAGCGGGAGGGCTTAACACAGATACGCAGTATTTT

J gene: TRBJ2-7
D gene: TRBD1
clone size: -
V gene: TRBV5-1
CDR3 protein: CASSTQGYEQYF
CDR3 DNA: TGCGCCAGCAGTACACAGGGGTACGAGCAGTACTTC

J gene: TRBJ1-5
D gene: -
clone size: -
V gene: TRBV4-1
CDR3 protein: CASSQENRYTSNQPQHF
CDR3 DNA: TGCGCCAGCAGCCAAGAGAATCGGTATACTAGCAATCAGCCCCAGCATTTT

J gene: TRBJ1-4
D gene: -
clone size: -
V gene: TRBV6-5
CDR3 protein: CASRGRPNEKLFF
CDR3 DNA: TGTGCCAGCAGGGGCAGACCGAATGAAAAACTGTTTTTT